This T cell receptor beta chain came from a study of blood T cell repertoires in COVID-19. Turning to the study itself: There were acute and convalescent COVID-19 samples, and they came from the United States, Italy and Spain. T cells, B-cell-depleted T cells, or PBMCs provided the cDNA or gDNA that served as material.

Authors' processing steps: Nucleated cell number was recorded as an estimate derived from reference gene primer amplification. Using immunoSEQ multiplex PCR, the repertoire was profiled, and TCRdb retains in-frame clones only, with some absent. The V and J calls and the clone size are those of that table, but D and trimming were determined from the DNA. The sample has tens of thousands of clones; roughly two thirds are singletons. Germline V CDR1 and CDR2: ENHRY, SYGVKD. Trimming at V came to 2 bases and at J to 0 bases, leaving 3 bases not matched to a gene. The length of the CDR3 is 16 residues. The clonotype was recovered from a human donor in a cohort sampled during active COVID-19. The chain uses TRBV10-3 and TRBJ2-3; 9 positions agree with TRBD1. Sequencing used peripheral blood. The CDR3: CAISEGTGLSTDTQYF. The CDR3 DNA follows: TGTGCCATCAGTGAGGGGACAGGGCTGAGCACAGATACGCAGTATTTT.